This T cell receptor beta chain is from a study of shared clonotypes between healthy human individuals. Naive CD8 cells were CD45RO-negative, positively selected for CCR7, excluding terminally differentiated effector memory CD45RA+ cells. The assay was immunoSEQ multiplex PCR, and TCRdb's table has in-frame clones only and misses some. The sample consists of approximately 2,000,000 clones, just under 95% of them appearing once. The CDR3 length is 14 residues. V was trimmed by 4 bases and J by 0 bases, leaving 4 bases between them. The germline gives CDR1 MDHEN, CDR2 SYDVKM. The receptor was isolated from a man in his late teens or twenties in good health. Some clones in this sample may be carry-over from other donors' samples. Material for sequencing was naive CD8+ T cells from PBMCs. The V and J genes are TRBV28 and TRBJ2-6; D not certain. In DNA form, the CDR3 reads TGTGCCAGCAGTTACTACTCTGGGGCCAACGTCCTGACTTTC. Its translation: CASSYYSGANVLTF. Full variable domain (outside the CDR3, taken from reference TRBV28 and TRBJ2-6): DVKVTQSSRYLVKRTGEKVFLECVQDMDHENMFWYRQDPGLGLRLIYFSYDVKMKEKGDIPEGYSVSREKKERFSLILESASTNQTSMYLCASSYYSGANVLTFGAGSRLTVL.